This paragraph covers one TCR beta chain sequence. The table lists this clone with a few counts. Its antigen is still unknown. An end of the junction differs from the germline gene, which may be a read error. All of the isolated RNA was reverse transcribed with the High Capacity cDNA Reverse Transcription Kit, so expressed TCRB transcripts were sequenced. Deep immunoSEQ sequencing was applied to naive, central memory and regulatory T cell samples, giving an average of about 3.6 million total reads per sample. Sorted cells were lysed in RLT buffer, and RNA was extracted using DNase-treated RNeasy Micro or Mini kits according to cell number. Each cell subset was processed separately to prevent cross-contamination, with patient and healthy donor samples processed together. The immunoSEQ multiplex PCR was used to amplify TCRB sequences from cDNA, generating 87-bp fragments that spanned the CDR3 region. The amplicons were sequenced using the Illumina HiSeq platform. In the source study's methods: Synthetic template baselines were used to correct PCR bias computationally, reads within Hamming distance 2 were collapsed, and singletons that could not be merged were discarded. By aligning reads against IMGT, V, D and J genes, CDR3 length, and insertions or deletions at six rearrangement sites were assigned. Clonotype counts were normalized to sorted cell number within each subset before computing true diversity and Gini coefficients with the tcR R package. The overlap coefficient, calculated on TCRB nucleotide sequences, was used to quantify repertoire sharing. The table was pulled from immuneACCESS by TCRdb, which kept in-frame rearrangements only. Such tables lose some clones; where checked, under half of the loss comes from unresolved V genes, and the rest has no known cause. Clone size and V and J calls were adopted from that table, with D and trimming inferred from the DNA. For this sample the table gives 95,000 to 150,000 clones, of which roughly 15% were detected only once. Clones ranked in the top ten supply roughly 2.5% of the sample.

Each donor gave one peripheral blood draw, averaging approximately 110 mL, which was collected into heparinised tubes. Naive, central memory, regulatory and stem cell-like memory CD4+ T cells were sorted on a BD FACSAria II using a panel including CD45RO, CCR7, CD25, CD127, CD95 and CD27. A purity above 95% was achieved for all sorted populations. PBMCs were isolated right away by Lymphoprep density gradient centrifugation and were stained directly, without culture. Samples were stained and sorted in pairs, with one healthy donor and one patient per experiment, so that batch effects were minimized. The data stem from a study of beta chain features in type 1 diabetes (dated by TCRdb to between 2017 and 2018). For the study in its entirety: Mean age, gender distribution, total cell number and subset yield did not differ between patients and healthy donors. Regulatory and stem cell-like memory subsets were obtained from only 8 patients and about 8 healthy donors, while naive and central memory subsets were obtained from all 30 or so donors. A total of 90 million to 140 million sorted cells were examined across all samples, and RNA yield correlated strongly with the number of cells per subset. In the study, recently diagnosed type 1 diabetes patients and matched healthy donors were compared on the TCRB repertoires of their sorted circulating CD4+ T cell subsets. Results the study describes overall, beyond this receptor: In all four CD4+ subsets, TCRB CDR3 length was moderately but significantly shorter in type 1 diabetes patients. At VDJ recombination sites, patients with type 1 diabetes made fewer insertions and deleted more nucleotides, a pattern implying thymic rearrangement abnormalities. Naive, central memory and regulatory TCRB repertoires appeared more similar among patients than among healthy donors. Because the HLA sub-analyses included only small numbers of individuals, any influence of HLA type on TCRB rearrangement was left unresolved. Shorter templates might be favored by PCR, yet because patient and control samples were amplified and corrected together, any such skew would affect both groups equally. Because cDNA was sequenced instead of genomic DNA, activated cells with high expression could be over-represented, although the groups did not differ in activation or CD3 levels.

The germline V gene specifies KGHSH as CDR1 and LQKENI as CDR2. The CDR3 contains 11 residues, cysteine and phenylalanine counted. The sequence is cut down to CDR3 DNA, 33 bases in frame from base 1. The receptor's source is a man aged 30-40 years with type 1 diabetes. This chain joins TRBV18 to TRBJ2-5, with the identity of the D gene unclear. Source material: central memory CD4+ T cells from blood. The sequence in DNA is TGTGCCAGCGCACCTGAGGAGACCCAGTACTTC. It translates to CASAPEETQYF.